Detailed here is one TCR beta chain. The antigen remains unidentified. The entry originates in a study of T cell responses to AZD1222 COVID-19 vaccine. Produced via immunoSEQ multiplex PCR; TCRdb's table is partial and in-frame only. In the table there are approximately 150,000 clones, 70% to 90% of which are singletons. There are 15 residues in the CDR3. The germline V gene encodes CDR1 MDHEN and CDR2 SYDVKM. Trimming removed 5 bases from V and 1 base from J, with 12 bases in between. Whole-study results and caveats: After the peak T cell response, and only then, were repertoires sampled. Reports say nearly half of spike-specific TCRs go after unmutated variant regions. It should be noted that donors were predominantly white British and more often female, and clonal diversity was possibly underestimated.

The genes are TRBV28 and TRBJ1-5, with D hard to call. This clonotype was obtained from an adult in good health. This sample comprised peripheral blood, obtained on day 0 of MenACWY control vaccination. CDR3 loop: CASSPPFYSNQPQHF. The CDR3 DNA is TGTGCCAGCAGTCCCCCTTTCTACAGCAATCAGCCCCAGCATTTT.